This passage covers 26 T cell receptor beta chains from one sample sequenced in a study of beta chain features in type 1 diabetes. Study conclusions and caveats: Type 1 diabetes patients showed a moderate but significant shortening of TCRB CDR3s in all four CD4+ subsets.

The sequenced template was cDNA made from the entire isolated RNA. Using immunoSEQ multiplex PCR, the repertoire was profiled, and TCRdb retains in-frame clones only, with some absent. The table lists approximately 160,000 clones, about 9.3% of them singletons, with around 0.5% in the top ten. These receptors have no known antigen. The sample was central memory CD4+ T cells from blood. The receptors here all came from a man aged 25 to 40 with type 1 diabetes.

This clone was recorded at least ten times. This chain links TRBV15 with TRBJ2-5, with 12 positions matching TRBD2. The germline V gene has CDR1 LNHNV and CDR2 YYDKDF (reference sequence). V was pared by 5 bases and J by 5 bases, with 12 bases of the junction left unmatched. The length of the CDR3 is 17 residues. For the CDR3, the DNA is TGTGCCACCAGCGGGGACGGGACTAGCGGGTCCCGGGAGACCCAGTACTTC. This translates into CATSGDGTSGSRETQYF.

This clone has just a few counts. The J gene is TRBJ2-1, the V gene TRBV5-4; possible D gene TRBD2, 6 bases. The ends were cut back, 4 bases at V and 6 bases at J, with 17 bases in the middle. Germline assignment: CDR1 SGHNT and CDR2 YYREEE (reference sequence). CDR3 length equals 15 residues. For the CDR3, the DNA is TGTGCCAGCAGCCCCACCGGGACTCAATTCAATGAGCAGTTCTTC. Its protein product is CASSPTGTQFNEQFF. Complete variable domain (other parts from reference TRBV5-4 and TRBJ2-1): ETGVTQSPTHLIKTRGQQVTLRCSSQSGHNTVSWYQQALGQGPQFIFQYYREEENGRGNFPPRFSGLQFPNYSSELNVNALELDDSALYLCASSPTGTQFNEQFFGPGTRLTVL.

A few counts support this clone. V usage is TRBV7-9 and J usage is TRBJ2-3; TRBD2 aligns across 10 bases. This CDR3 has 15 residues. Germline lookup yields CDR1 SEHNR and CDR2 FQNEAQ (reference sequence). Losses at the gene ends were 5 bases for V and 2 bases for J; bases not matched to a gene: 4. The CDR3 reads CASSLSGRATDTQYF. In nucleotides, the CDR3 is TGTGCCAGCAGCCTGAGCGGGAGGGCCACAGATACGCAGTATTTT.

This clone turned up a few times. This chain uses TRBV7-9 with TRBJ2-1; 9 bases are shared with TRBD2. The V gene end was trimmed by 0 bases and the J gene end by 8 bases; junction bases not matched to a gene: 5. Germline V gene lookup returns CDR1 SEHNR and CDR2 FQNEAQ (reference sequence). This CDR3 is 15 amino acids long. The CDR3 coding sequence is TGTGCCAGCAGCTTAGCCGTAGCGGGAGTGTATGAGCAGTTCTTC. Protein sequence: CASSLAVAGVYEQFF.

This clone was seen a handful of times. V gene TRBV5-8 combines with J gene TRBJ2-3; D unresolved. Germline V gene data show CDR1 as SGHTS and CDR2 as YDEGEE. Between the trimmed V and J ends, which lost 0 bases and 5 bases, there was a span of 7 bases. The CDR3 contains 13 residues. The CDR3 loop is CASSLEGGDTQYF. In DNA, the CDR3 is TGTGCCAGCAGCTTGGAAGGCGGAGATACGCAGTATTTT.

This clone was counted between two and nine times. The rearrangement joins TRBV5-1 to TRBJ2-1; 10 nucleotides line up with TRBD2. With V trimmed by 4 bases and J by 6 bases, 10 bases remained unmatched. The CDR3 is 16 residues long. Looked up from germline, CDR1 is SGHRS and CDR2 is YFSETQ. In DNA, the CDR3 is TGCGCCAGCAGCAACCCTCTAGCGGGAGTAGCCAATGAGCAGTTCTTC. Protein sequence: CASSNPLAGVANEQFF.

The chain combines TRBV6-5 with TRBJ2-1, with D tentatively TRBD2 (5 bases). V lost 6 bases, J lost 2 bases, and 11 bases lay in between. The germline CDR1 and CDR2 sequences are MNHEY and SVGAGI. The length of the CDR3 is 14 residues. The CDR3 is CASSEGPTYNEQFF. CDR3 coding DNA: TGTGCCAGCAGCGAGGGTCCGACCTACAATGAGCAGTTCTTC.

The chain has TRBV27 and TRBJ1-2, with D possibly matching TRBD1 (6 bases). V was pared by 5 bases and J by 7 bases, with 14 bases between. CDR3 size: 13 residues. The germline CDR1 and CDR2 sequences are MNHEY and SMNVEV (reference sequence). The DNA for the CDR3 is TGTGCCAGCAGTAAGTGGGGGACATCTGGCTACACCTTC. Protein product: CASSKWGTSGYTF.

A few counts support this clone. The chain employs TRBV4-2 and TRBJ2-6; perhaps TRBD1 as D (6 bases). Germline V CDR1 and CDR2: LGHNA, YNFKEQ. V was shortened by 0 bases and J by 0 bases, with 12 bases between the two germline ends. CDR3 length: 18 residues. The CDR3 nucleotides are TGTGCCAGCAGCCAAGATACAGGGTTGATCTCTGGGGCCAACGTCCTGACTTTC. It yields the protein CASSQDTGLISGANVLTF.

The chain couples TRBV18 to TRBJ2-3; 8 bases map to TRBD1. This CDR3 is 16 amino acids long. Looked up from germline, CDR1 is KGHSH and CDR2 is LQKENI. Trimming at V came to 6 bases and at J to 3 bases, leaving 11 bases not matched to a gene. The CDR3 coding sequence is TGTGCCAGCTCCCGCACGACAGGGGATGGGACAGATACGCAGTATTTT. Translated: CASSRTTGDGTDTQYF.

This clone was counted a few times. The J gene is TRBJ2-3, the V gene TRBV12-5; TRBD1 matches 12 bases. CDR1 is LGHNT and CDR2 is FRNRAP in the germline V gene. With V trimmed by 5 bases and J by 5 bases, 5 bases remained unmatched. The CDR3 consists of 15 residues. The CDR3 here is CASGAGQGALDTQYF. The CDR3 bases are TGTGCTAGTGGTGCGGGACAGGGGGCCCTAGATACGCAGTATTTT.

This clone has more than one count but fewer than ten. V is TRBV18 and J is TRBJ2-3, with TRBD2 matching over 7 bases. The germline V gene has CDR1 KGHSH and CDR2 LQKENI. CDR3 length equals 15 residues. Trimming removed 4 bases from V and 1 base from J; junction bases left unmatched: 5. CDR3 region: CASSRGRGGTDTQYF. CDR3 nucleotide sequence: TGTGCCAGCTCACGTGGGAGGGGAGGCACAGATACGCAGTATTTT.

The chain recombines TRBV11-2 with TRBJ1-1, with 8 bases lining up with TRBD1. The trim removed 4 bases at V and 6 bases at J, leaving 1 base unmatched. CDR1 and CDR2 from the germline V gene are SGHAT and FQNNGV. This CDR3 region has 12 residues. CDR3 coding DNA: TGTGCCAGCAGCTCGACAGGGGCTGAAGCTTTCTTT. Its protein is CASSSTGAEAFF.

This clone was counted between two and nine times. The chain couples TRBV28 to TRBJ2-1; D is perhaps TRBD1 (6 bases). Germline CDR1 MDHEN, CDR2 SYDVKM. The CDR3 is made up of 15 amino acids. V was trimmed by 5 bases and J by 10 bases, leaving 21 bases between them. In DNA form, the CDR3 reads TGTGCCAGCAGTCCCTCAGGGTCAGGGGTGATAGAGCAGTTCTTC. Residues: CASSPSGSGVIEQFF.

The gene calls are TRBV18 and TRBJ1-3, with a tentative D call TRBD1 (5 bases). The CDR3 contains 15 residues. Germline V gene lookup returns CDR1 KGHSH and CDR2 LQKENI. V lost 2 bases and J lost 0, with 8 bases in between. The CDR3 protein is CASSPAGASGNTIYF. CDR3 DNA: TGTGCCAGCTCACCAGCTGGGGCCTCTGGAAACACCATATATTTT.

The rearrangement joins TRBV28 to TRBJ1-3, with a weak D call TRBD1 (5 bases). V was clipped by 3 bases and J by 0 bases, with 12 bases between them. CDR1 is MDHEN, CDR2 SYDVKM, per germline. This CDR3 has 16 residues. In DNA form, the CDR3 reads TGTGCCAGCAGTTTTAATTTAGGGGACTCTGGAAACACCATATATTTT. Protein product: CASSFNLGDSGNTIYF. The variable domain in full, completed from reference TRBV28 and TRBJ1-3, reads DVKVTQSSRYLVKRTGEKVFLECVQDMDHENMFWYRQDPGLGLRLIYFSYDVKMKEKGDIPEGYSVSREKKERFSLILESASTNQTSMYLCASSFNLGDSGNTIYFGEGSWLTVV.

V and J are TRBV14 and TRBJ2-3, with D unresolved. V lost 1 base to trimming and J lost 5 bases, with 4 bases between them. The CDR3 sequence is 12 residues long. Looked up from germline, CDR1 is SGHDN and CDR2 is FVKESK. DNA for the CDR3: TGTGCCAGCAGCCAAGGCGGAGATACGCAGTATTTT. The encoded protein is CASSQGGDTQYF.

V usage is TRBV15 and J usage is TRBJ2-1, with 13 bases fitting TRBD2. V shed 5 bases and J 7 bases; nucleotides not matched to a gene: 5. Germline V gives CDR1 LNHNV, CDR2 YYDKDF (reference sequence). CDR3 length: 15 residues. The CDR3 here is CATSGRLAGGNEQFF. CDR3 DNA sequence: TGTGCCACCAGCGGGCGACTAGCGGGAGGTAATGAGCAGTTCTTC.

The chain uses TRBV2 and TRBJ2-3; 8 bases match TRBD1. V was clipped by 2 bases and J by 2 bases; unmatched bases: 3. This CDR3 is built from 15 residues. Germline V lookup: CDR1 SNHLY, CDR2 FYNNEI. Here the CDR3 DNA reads TGTGCCAGCAGTGAACGACAGGGGATCACAGATACGCAGTATTTT. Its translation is CASSERQGITDTQYF. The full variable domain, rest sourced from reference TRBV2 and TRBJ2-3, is EPEVTQTPSHQVTQMGQEVILRCVPISNHLYFYWYRQILGQKVEFLVSFYNNEISEKSEIFDDQFSVERPDGSNFTLKIRSTKLEDSAMYFCASSERQGITDTQYFGPGTRLTVL.

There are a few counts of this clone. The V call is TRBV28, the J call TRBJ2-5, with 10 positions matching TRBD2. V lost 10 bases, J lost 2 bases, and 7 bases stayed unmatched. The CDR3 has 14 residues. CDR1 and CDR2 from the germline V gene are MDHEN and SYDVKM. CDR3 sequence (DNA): TGTGCCATTAGCGGGAGGCAGAAACAAGAGACCCAGTACTTC. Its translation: CAISGRQKQETQYF.

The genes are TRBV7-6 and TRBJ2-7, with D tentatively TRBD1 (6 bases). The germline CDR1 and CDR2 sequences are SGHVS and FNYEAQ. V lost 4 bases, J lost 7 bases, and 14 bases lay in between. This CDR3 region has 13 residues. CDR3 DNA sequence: TGTGCCAGCAGCTCAGGGGCCTTTGTGGAGCAGTACTTC. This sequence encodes CASSSGAFVEQYF.

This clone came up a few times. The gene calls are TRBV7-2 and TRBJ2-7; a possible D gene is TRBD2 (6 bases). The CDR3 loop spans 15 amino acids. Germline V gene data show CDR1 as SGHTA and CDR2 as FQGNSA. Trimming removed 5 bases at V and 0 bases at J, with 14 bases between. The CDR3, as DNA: TGTGCCAGCAGCCAATCTAGCGTACCCTCCTACGAGCAGTACTTC. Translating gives CASSQSSVPSYEQYF.

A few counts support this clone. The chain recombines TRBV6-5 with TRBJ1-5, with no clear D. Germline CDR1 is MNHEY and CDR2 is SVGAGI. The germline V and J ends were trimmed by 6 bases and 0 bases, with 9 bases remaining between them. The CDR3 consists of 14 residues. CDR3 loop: CASSLQDSNQPQHF. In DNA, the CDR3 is TGTGCCAGCAGCCTGCAGGATAGCAATCAGCCCCAGCATTTT.

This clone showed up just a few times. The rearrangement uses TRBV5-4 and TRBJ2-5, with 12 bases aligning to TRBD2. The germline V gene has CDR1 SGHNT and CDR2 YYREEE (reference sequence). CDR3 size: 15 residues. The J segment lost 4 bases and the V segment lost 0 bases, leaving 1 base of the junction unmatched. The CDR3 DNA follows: TGTGCCAGCAGCTTGGGACTAGCGGGGGCAGAGACCCAGTACTTC. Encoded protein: CASSLGLAGAETQYF.

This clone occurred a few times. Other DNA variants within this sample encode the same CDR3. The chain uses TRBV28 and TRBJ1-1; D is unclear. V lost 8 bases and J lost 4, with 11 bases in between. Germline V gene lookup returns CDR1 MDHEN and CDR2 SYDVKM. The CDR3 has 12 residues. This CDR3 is CASSSGSTEAFF. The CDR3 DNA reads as TGTGCCAGCTCTTCCGGGTCCACTGAAGCTTTCTTT. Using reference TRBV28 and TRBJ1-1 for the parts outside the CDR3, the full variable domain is DVKVTQSSRYLVKRTGEKVFLECVQDMDHENMFWYRQDPGLGLRLIYFSYDVKMKEKGDIPEGYSVSREKKERFSLILESASTNQTSMYLCASSSGSTEAFFGQGTRLTVV.

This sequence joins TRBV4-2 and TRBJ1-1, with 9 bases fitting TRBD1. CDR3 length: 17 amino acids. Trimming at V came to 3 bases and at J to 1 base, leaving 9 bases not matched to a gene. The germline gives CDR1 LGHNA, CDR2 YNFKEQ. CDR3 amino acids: CASSQLRPGQGNTEAFF. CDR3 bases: TGTGCCAGCAGCCAGCTCCGACCGGGACAGGGGAACACTGAAGCTTTCTTT.